There are many counts of the clone carrying this T cell receptor beta chain. Its cognate antigen is unknown. This specimen comes from a study of T cell repertoires in cytomegalovirus infection. MiXCR, run by TCRdb on the reads, gives a single entry per CDR3 protein. Here the sample spans roughly 110,000 distinct CDR3 sequences, about 9.5% being singletons. Study-wide results and limits: Ex vivo, HLA-C-restricted CMV-specific TCR beta clonotypes prevailed over the rest of the response. Pooled public TCR beta family frequency picked out CMV carriers with the relevant HLA.

Trimming left V 5 bases short and J 8 bases short, with 11 bases between. The CDR3 runs 12 residues. What was sequenced was PBMCs, sequenced either directly or after in vitro stimulation (not recorded which). This receptor was taken from a human donor in good health (CMV status not recorded). Some clones in this sample may be carry-over from other donors' samples. The V call is TRBV12-3 or TRBV12-4, the J call TRBJ2-3; maybe TRBD1 (5 bases). The CDR3, as DNA: TGTGCCAGCAGTGGAACAGGTTCTACGCAGTATTTT. Translating it yields CASSGTGSTQYF.